One and the same sample provided the 14 T cell receptor beta chains below, sequenced in a study of vaccination effects on CD4 cells after COVID-19. Assay: immunoSEQ multiplex PCR; the TCRdb copy retains only in-frame clones and omits some. Among about 22,000 clones listed, approximately 69% were seen once. Their antigen targets remain unknown. Peptide-pool stimulation followed by sequencing identified expanded antigen-specific CD4+ clonotypes in the ViraFEST assay. On roughly day 10 of culture, CD4+ T cells were separated out. Every participant took two doses of the BNT162b2 or mRNA-1273 vaccine. The material sequenced was CD4+ T cells from PBMCs cultured with SARS-CoV-2 spike peptides, taken after COVID-19 vaccination. Receptor source: a human donor who received a COVID-19 vaccine.

The V gene is TRBV5-1, the J gene TRBJ1-4; D gene unclear. The length of the CDR3 is 16 residues. Germline-derived CDR1 and CDR2 are SGHRS and YFSETQ. V gave up 4 bases and J gave up 7 bases, with 20 bases separating them. CDR3 DNA: TGCGCCAGCAGCATGGACGGCGGGGTATTCGCTGAAAAACTGTTTTTT. It yields the protein CASSMDGGVFAEKLFF. Using reference TRBV5-1 and TRBJ1-4 for the parts outside the CDR3, the full variable domain is KAGVTQTPRYLIKTRGQQVTLSCSPISGHRSVSWYQQTPGQGLQFLFEYFSETQRNKGNFPGRFSGRQFSNSRSEMNVSTLELGDSALYLCASSMDGGVFAEKLFFGSGTQLSVL.

The chain combines TRBV9 with TRBJ1-2; no definite D call. Germline V gene lookup returns CDR1 SGDLS and CDR2 YYNGEE. V lost 0 bases, J lost 6 bases, and 15 bases lay in between. CDR3 length: 15 residues. CDR3 coding DNA: TGTGCCAGCAGCGTAGGCGCAGCGGTGTGGGATGGCTACACCTTC. Encoded protein: CASSVGAAVWDGYTF.

Details on this clone: Other DNA sequences from this sample encode an identical CDR3 as well. The V and J genes are TRBV20-1 and TRBJ2-7, with 11 bases fitting TRBD2. Per germline, CDR1 DFQATT and CDR2 SNEGSKA (reference sequence). The CDR3 totals 14 residues. The V segment lost 3 bases and the J segment 2 bases; nucleotides outside the gene matches: 3. The CDR3 coding sequence is TGCAGTGCTAGTCTGACTAGCGGGACCTACGAGCAGTACTTC. Translating gives CSASLTSGTYEQYF.

V and J are TRBV20-1 and TRBJ2-7; D not certain. V lost 3 bases and J lost 5, with 14 bases in between. CDR3 size: 13 residues. Germline V gives CDR1 DFQATT, CDR2 SNEGSKA (reference sequence). CDR3 sequence reads: CSASSIRGNEQYF. The CDR3 DNA follows: TGCAGTGCTAGTTCAATCAGAGGCAACGAGCAGTACTTC.

V gene TRBV14 combines with J gene TRBJ2-1; D gene unclear. Per the germline V gene, CDR1 is SGHDN and CDR2 is FVKESK. This CDR3 region has 14 residues. Trimming removed 0 bases at V and 7 bases at J, with 10 bases between. The CDR3 loop reads CASSQELAGNEQFF. Written as DNA, the CDR3 is TGTGCCAGCAGCCAAGAATTAGCCGGGAATGAGCAGTTCTTC.

V is TRBV19 and J is TRBJ2-1; D may be TRBD1 or TRBD2 (5 bases each). Germline CDR1 LNHDA, CDR2 SQIVND (reference sequence). This CDR3 has 14 residues. V gave up 0 bases and J gave up 7 bases, with 10 bases separating them. The CDR3 DNA sequence: TGTGCCAGTAGTATAGATCCCAGGGAGAATGAGCAGTTCTTC. This gives the protein CASSIDPRENEQFF.

The rearrangement uses TRBV5-4 and TRBJ1-3; tentatively, D is TRBD1 (6 bases). The CDR3 length is 14 residues. Trimming removed 1 base at V and 4 bases at J, with 9 bases between. The germline V gene encodes CDR1 SGHNT and CDR2 YYREEE (reference sequence). The CDR3 DNA is TGTGCCAGCAGCTTGAGGGGGGGCGGAAACACCATATATTTT. This codes for CASSLRGGGNTIYF.

This chain uses TRBV24-1 with TRBJ2-2; perhaps D is TRBD1 or TRBD2 (5 bases each). V was cut by 3 bases and J by 7 bases, with 17 bases left in between. Looked up from germline, CDR1 is KGHDR and CDR2 is SFDVKD. CDR3 length: 16 residues. CDR3 amino acids: CATSDAGTLKGGELFF. CDR3 bases: TGTGCCACCAGTGATGCAGGGACCCTAAAAGGCGGGGAGCTGTTTTTT.

By frequency in the sample, this clone is large. This chain connects TRBV18 to TRBJ2-7; 15 positions agree with TRBD2. V lost 3 bases to trimming and J lost 4 bases; unmatched junction nucleotides: 4. Germline lookup yields CDR1 KGHSH and CDR2 LQKENI. This CDR3 spans 16 amino acids. The CDR3 DNA sequence: TGTGCCAGCTCACCCGGGACTAGCGGGGGGACGTACGAGCAGTACTTC. Its translation: CASSPGTSGGTYEQYF.

V is TRBV6-5 and J is TRBJ2-2; the D gene is possibly TRBD2 (6 bases). This CDR3 spans 11 amino acids. The germline CDR1 and CDR2 sequences are MNHEY and SVGAGI. Trimming cost V 5 bases and J 8 bases, with 6 bases left between them. The CDR3 bases are TGTGCCAGCAGTCGGGGGGGGGAGCTGTTTTTT. As protein: CASSRGGELFF.

This clone was seen once. A read error may produce the germline difference seen at one junction end. The V gene is TRBV23-1, the J gene TRBJ2-7, with D possibly called TRBD1 or TRBD2 (6 bases each). TRBV23-1 is designated an ORF whose function remains uncertain. This CDR3 comprises 13 residues. The CDR3 DNA is TGCGCCAGCAGTCAATCCCGGGGGACAAAAATGGGGTTC. Amino acid sequence: CASSQSRGTKMGF.

This clone is medium-sized in the sample. The gene calls are TRBV27 and TRBJ1-2, with TRBD1 identical over 7 bases. The ends lost 3 bases at V and 0 bases at J; junction bases unmatched: 4. Germline CDR1 reads MNHEY; CDR2 reads SMNVEV (reference sequence). The CDR3 runs 15 residues. Here the CDR3 DNA reads TGTGCCAGCAGTTTTGCAGACAGGGCTAACTATGGCTACACCTTC. Amino acids: CASSFADRANYGYTF.

V is TRBV5-4 and J is TRBJ1-4; 9 bases line up with TRBD1. Germline CDR1 and CDR2: SGHNT and YYREEE (reference sequence). V lost 2 bases and J lost 6; bases outside the gene matches: 2. The CDR3 has 14 amino acids. CDR3 sequence reads: CASSLQGADEKLFF. CDR3 nucleotide sequence: TGTGCCAGCAGCTTACAGGGGGCAGATGAAAAACTGTTTTTT.

This chain links TRBV14 with TRBJ1-1; no reliable D call. Germline V gene data show CDR1 as SGHDN and CDR2 as FVKESK. Trimming took 2 bases from V and 1 from J, leaving 14 bases between them. The CDR3 loop spans 16 amino acids. As DNA, the CDR3 is TGTGCCAGCAGCCAATCCGAGGGCATCGGGAACACTGAAGCTTTCTTT. This codes for CASSQSEGIGNTEAFF.